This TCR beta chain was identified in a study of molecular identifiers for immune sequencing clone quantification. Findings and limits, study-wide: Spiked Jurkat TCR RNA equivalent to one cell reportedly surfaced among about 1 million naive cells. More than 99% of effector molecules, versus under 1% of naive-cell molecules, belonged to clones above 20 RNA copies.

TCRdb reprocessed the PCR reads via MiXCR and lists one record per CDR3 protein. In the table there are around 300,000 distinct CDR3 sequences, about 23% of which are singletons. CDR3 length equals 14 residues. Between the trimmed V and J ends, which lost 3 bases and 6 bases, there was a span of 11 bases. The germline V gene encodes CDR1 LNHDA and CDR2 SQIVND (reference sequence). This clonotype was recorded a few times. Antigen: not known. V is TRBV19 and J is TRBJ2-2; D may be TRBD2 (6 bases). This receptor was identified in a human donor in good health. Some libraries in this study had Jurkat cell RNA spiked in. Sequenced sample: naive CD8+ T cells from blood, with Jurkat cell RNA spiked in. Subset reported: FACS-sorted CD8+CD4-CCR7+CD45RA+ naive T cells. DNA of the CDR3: TGTGCCAGTAGTATTGGAGGGGCGGCCGGGGAGCTGTTTTTT. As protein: CASSIGGAAGELFF.